This T cell receptor beta chain was sequenced for a study of T cell responses to AZD1222 COVID-19 vaccine. Germline assignment: CDR1 MNHEY and CDR2 SVGEGT. V lost 1 base, J lost 3 bases, and 9 bases lay in between. CDR3 size: 14 residues. Comment on this clone: Its target is not known.

The table came from immunoSEQ multiplex PCR; TCRdb's copy has only in-frame clones and leaves some out. The sample holds about 150,000 clones, around 93% seen once. Study results and limitations: Mostly white British, mostly female donors; authors suggested clonal diversity may be underestimated. Spike-wide coverage was observed for vaccine-associated CD4 TCRs, with dominant responses at 160-218 and 743-854. Two AZD1222 administrations were followed by greater Spike-specific TCR breadth and depth.

This clonotype originated in an adult in good health. The genes are TRBV6-2 or TRBV6-3 and TRBJ1-2, with D unclear. The sample was peripheral blood, taken on day 0 of AZD1222 vaccination. The CDR3 here is CASSYFRPYYGYTF. The CDR3 DNA reads TGTGCCAGCAGTTACTTCCGACCCTACTATGGCTACACCTTC.